These 32 T cell receptor beta chains came from one sample sequenced in a study of blood T cell repertoires in COVID-19. The data were produced by immunoSEQ multiplex PCR, yet TCRdb's version contains in-frame clones alone and is incomplete. The repertoire holds 150,000 to 200,000 clones, with around four fifths as singletons. The sequenced sample consisted of peripheral blood. These TCRs come from a woman aged 70 to 79 with COVID-19, enrolled during active disease.

The chain has TRBV29-1 and TRBJ2-5; 8 bases align to TRBD1. CDR3 length: 13 amino acids. Germline V lookup: CDR1 SQVTM, CDR2 ANQGSEA. Unmatched junction bases numbered 11, after V lost 7 bases and J lost 7 bases. As DNA, the CDR3 is TGCAGCGCAACACAGGGGGAAAGGGGGACCCAGTACTTC. This sequence encodes CSATQGERGTQYF.

The J gene is TRBJ1-3, the V gene TRBV5-1; 11 nucleotides match TRBD1. Germline V gives CDR1 SGHRS, CDR2 YFSETQ. The CDR3 has 15 residues. V lost 3 bases, J lost 9 bases, and 8 bases stayed unmatched. CDR3 sequence (DNA): TGCGCCAGCAGCTCCGACGGACAGGGGGCTGGCACCATATATTTT. Residues: CASSSDGQGAGTIYF.

This clone came up a few times. The chain carries TRBV19 and TRBJ1-1; no firm D call. V dropped 6 bases and J dropped 5 bases, with 10 bases sitting between them. Germline lookup yields CDR1 LNHDA and CDR2 SQIVND (reference sequence). The CDR3 contains 12 residues. CDR3: CASRSDWTEAFF. CDR3 nucleotide sequence: TGTGCCAGTAGGTCAGATTGGACTGAAGCTTTCTTT.

DNA for the CDR3: TGTGCCACCAGTGGAGCAACTAATGAAAAACTGTTTTTT. Translating it yields CATSGATNEKLFF. V and J are TRBV24-1 and TRBJ1-4, with D uncertain. The CDR3 is made up of 13 amino acids. The germline CDR1 and CDR2 sequences are KGHDR and SFDVKD. V was clipped by 5 bases and J by 0 bases, with 3 bases between them.

This clone has only a few counts. This chain joins TRBV9 and TRBJ2-1; TRBD1 agrees at 7 bases. This CDR3 contains 13 residues. Germline-derived CDR1 and CDR2 are SGDLS and YYNGEE. V lost 6 bases and J lost 7; bases outside the gene matches: 7. The CDR3 reads CASKVTGSNEQFF. Written as DNA, the CDR3 is TGTGCCAGCAAGGTGACAGGGTCGAATGAGCAGTTCTTC. The variable domain in full, with the rest retrieved from reference TRBV9 and TRBJ2-1, is DSGVTQTPKHLITATGQRVTLRCSPRSGDLSVYWYQQSLDQGLQFLIQYYNGEERAKGNILERFSAQQFPDLHSELNLSSLELGDSALYFCASKVTGSNEQFFGPGTRLTVL.

This chain uses TRBV6-5 with TRBJ1-2; D unresolved. Germline loops: CDR1 MNHEY, CDR2 SVGAGI. V was pared by 8 bases and J by 4 bases, with 14 bases between. There are 13 residues in the CDR3. CDR3 protein: CASDSGFGYGYTF. CDR3 DNA sequence: TGTGCCAGCGATTCCGGGTTTGGCTATGGCTACACCTTC.

The chain combines TRBV28 with TRBJ1-2; no clear D gene. CDR1 MDHEN and CDR2 SYDVKM come from the germline V gene. The CDR3 length is 15 residues. V lost 4 bases to trimming and J lost 2 bases, with 14 bases between them. CDR3 sequence: CASSWTGRSNYGYTF. CDR3 in DNA: TGTGCCAGCAGTTGGACGGGAAGGTCAAACTATGGCTACACCTTC.

The chain couples TRBV9 to TRBJ2-1; the match to TRBD2 covers 9 bases. The ends lost 0 bases at V and 6 bases at J; junction bases unmatched: 4. CDR3 length equals 15 residues. Per germline, CDR1 SGDLS and CDR2 YYNGEE. The CDR3 coding sequence is TGTGCCAGCAGCGTAGCAGCGGGAGGACCCAATGAGCAGTTCTTC. Its protein product is CASSVAAGGPNEQFF.

The V and J genes are TRBV11-2 and TRBJ2-5; maybe TRBD2 (5 bases). CDR3 length equals 15 residues. Germline assignment: CDR1 SGHAT and CDR2 FQNNGV. V shed 5 bases and J shed 4 bases, with 17 bases lying between them. CDR3 amino acids: CASSPSPGIGETQYF. Written as DNA, the CDR3 is TGTGCCAGCAGCCCGAGCCCGGGGATTGGAGAGACCCAGTACTTC.

The chain carries TRBV11-2 and TRBJ2-7; 9 bases are shared with TRBD1. Trimming removed 5 bases from V and 5 bases from J; junction bases left unmatched: 7. This CDR3 contains 14 residues. Germline CDR1 SGHAT, CDR2 FQNNGV. The CDR3 DNA is TGTGCCAGCAGCCTGGGACAGGGTCCAAACGAGCAGTACGTC. Protein sequence: CASSLGQGPNEQYV.

The chain's CDR3 is CASSRNRDTPGLNRYF. Here the CDR3 DNA reads TGTGCCAGTAGCAGGAACCGGGACACCCCCGGGCTGAATCGGTACTTC. The gene calls are TRBV19 and TRBJ2-7, with D possibly TRBD1 on 6 matching bases. The germline V gene encodes CDR1 LNHDA and CDR2 SQIVND (reference sequence). CDR3 length: 16 amino acids. The V gene lost 6 bases and the J gene lost 12 bases, with 30 bases spanning the gap.

This chain joins TRBV18 and TRBJ1-6; D call uncertain. Germline CDR1 reads KGHSH; CDR2 reads LQKENI. This CDR3 comprises 15 residues. V was clipped by 4 bases and J by 8 bases, with 15 bases between them. The CDR3 DNA follows: TGTGCCAGCTCACTAGACCGGGTCGGGGATTCACCCCTCCACTTT. Its translation: CASSLDRVGDSPLHF. Complete variable domain (other parts from reference TRBV18 and TRBJ1-6): NAGVMQNPRHLVRRRGQEARLRCSPMKGHSHVYWYRQLPEEGLKFMVYLQKENIIDESGMPKERFSAEFPKEGPSILRIQQVVRGDSAAYFCASSLDRVGDSPLHFGNGTRLTVT.

V usage is TRBV28 and J usage is TRBJ2-7; D perhaps matches TRBD1 (6 bases). V was clipped by 5 bases and J by 1 base, with 15 bases between them. Germline V gives CDR1 MDHEN, CDR2 SYDVKM. This CDR3 has 15 amino acids. Written as DNA, the CDR3 is TGTGCCAGCAGTCCTACAGGGCTGCGGTCCTACGAGCAGTACTTC. Its protein is CASSPTGLRSYEQYF.

J is TRBJ1-2 and V is TRBV2; D uncertain. Per germline, CDR1 SNHLY and CDR2 FYNNEI. CDR3 length: 13 amino acids. The germline V and J ends were trimmed by 1 base and 4 bases, with 7 bases remaining between them. The CDR3 region has the DNA TGTGCCAGCAGTGAAGGGAGAAGCTATGGCTACACCTTC. Residues: CASSEGRSYGYTF.

This clone occurred a few times. The gene calls are TRBV19 and TRBJ1-6; possible D gene TRBD1, 6 bases. This CDR3 is 15 amino acids long. With 4 bases removed from V and 3 bases from J, the gap between germline ends came to 10 bases. Per the germline V gene, CDR1 is LNHDA and CDR2 is SQIVND (reference sequence). The CDR3 DNA follows: TGTGCCAGTAGTAGAAAGACAGGCTATAATTCACCCCTCCACTTT. It translates to CASSRKTGYNSPLHF.

The genes are TRBV15 and TRBJ2-3; 12 bases agree with TRBD2. Germline CDR1 reads LNHNV; CDR2 reads YYDKDF (reference sequence). Germline trimming cut 3 bases from V and 6 bases from J; bases unmatched to any gene: 4. The CDR3 sequence is 15 residues long. The CDR3 sequence: CATSSGLAGRDTQYF. The DNA for the CDR3 is TGTGCCACCAGCAGCGGACTAGCGGGGAGGGATACGCAGTATTTT.

This chain uses TRBV28 with TRBJ1-3; 7 bases match TRBD1. Germline V gene sequence: CDR1 MDHEN, CDR2 SYDVKM. The CDR3 is 14 amino acids. After removal of 6 bases from V and 0 bases from J, the junction contained 2 bases not matched to a gene. The CDR3 coding sequence is TGTGCCAGCAGGGGACAGCACTCTGGAAACACCATATATTTT. It translates to CASRGQHSGNTIYF. The whole variable domain, remainder taken from reference TRBV28 and TRBJ1-3, is DVKVTQSSRYLVKRTGEKVFLECVQDMDHENMFWYRQDPGLGLRLIYFSYDVKMKEKGDIPEGYSVSREKKERFSLILESASTNQTSMYLCASRGQHSGNTIYFGEGSWLTVV.

The count of this clone is one. The rearrangement links TRBV5-5 to TRBJ2-5, with a tentative D call TRBD1 (6 bases). V was pared by 2 bases and J by 6 bases, with 11 bases between. Germline V gives CDR1 SGHKS, CDR2 YYEKEE (reference sequence). The CDR3 sequence is 13 residues long. CDR3 amino acids: CASSLQGMKTQYF. The CDR3 bases are TGTGCCAGCAGCTTACAGGGCATGAAGACCCAGTACTTC.

This chain uses TRBV6-1 with TRBJ2-1; D possibly corresponds to TRBD2 (6 bases). Per germline, CDR1 MNHNS and CDR2 SASEGT. V was cut by 3 bases and J by 1 base, with 16 bases left in between. The CDR3 has 17 residues. CDR3 DNA sequence: TGTGCCAGCAGTGACCTTTCGGGAGTAGGGTCCTACAATGAGCAGTTCTTC. This translates into CASSDLSGVGSYNEQFF.

The chain couples TRBV5-4 to TRBJ2-7; 8 bases agree with TRBD2. This CDR3 is 14 amino acids long. V lost 2 bases to trimming and J lost 6 bases; unmatched junction nucleotides: 7. Looked up from germline, CDR1 is SGHNT and CDR2 is YYREEE (reference sequence). The DNA of the CDR3 is TGTGCCAGCAGCTTTTGGACTAGCTCCAGCGAGCAGTACTTC. Translating gives CASSFWTSSSEQYF.

J is TRBJ2-3 and V is TRBV18; TRBD2 aligns across 12 bases. Germline V gives CDR1 KGHSH, CDR2 LQKENI. CDR3 size: 16 residues. J lost 4 bases, V lost 3 bases, and 5 bases had no gene match. The CDR3: CASSPSTSGGADTQYF. The DNA of the CDR3 is TGTGCCAGCTCACCGTCGACTAGCGGGGGAGCAGATACGCAGTATTTT.

The chain joins TRBV13 to TRBJ2-1, with D tentatively TRBD1 (6 bases). The CDR3 has 19 amino acids. Germline V gives CDR1 PRHDT, CDR2 FYEKMQ (reference sequence). V was cut by 4 bases and J by 10 bases, with 32 bases left in between. The CDR3 reads CASSSQGGGWVSPQLEQFF. The CDR3 coding sequence is TGTGCCAGCAGCTCACAGGGCGGAGGTTGGGTCTCCCCCCAGCTGGAGCAGTTCTTC.

The V gene is TRBV5-1, the J gene TRBJ2-7, with 8 nucleotides matching TRBD1. The V and J ends lost 0 bases and 0 bases, in that order; junction bases with no gene match: 2. The germline CDR1 and CDR2 sequences are SGHRS and YFSETQ. CDR3 size: 15 residues. The CDR3 DNA is TGCGCCAGCAGCTTGGTCACAGGGGGCTCCTACGAGCAGTACTTC. This gives the protein CASSLVTGGSYEQYF.

The gene calls are TRBV12-3 or TRBV12-4 and TRBJ1-1, with D possibly TRBD1 on 6 matching bases. This CDR3 spans 13 amino acids. V shed 7 bases and J shed 6 bases, with 15 bases lying between them. The CDR3 loop reads CASKGPGAPEAFF. CDR3 in DNA: TGTGCCAGCAAAGGACCAGGGGCACCTGAAGCTTTCTTT.

V is TRBV29-1 and J is TRBJ2-2; D is perhaps TRBD1 (6 bases). The CDR3 is made up of 12 amino acids. CDR1 SQVTM and CDR2 ANQGSEA come from the germline V gene. V was pared by 7 bases and J by 4 bases, with 10 bases between. The CDR3 DNA is TGCAGCGCGAGACAGGTCACCGGGGAGCTGTTTTTT. Translating it yields CSARQVTGELFF.

The chain couples TRBV6-4 to TRBJ2-2; 7 nucleotides align to TRBD2. The CDR3 contains 14 residues. Germline V gene lookup returns CDR1 MRHNA and CDR2 SNTAGT. With V trimmed by 2 bases and J by 5 bases, 2 bases remained unmatched. CDR3 residues: CASSDPRGTGELFF. The CDR3 nucleotides read TGTGCCAGCAGTGACCCGCGGGGGACCGGGGAGCTGTTTTTT.

The chain is built from TRBV5-1 and TRBJ1-2; 9 nucleotides align to TRBD1. Germline assignment: CDR1 SGHRS and CDR2 YFSETQ. The CDR3 runs 17 residues. V was pared by 5 bases and J by 6 bases, with 17 bases of the junction left unmatched. The CDR3 region is CASSNRDRVTVSDGYTF. Written as DNA, the CDR3 is TGCGCCAGCAGTAATCGGGACAGGGTAACGGTTAGTGATGGCTACACCTTC.

The chain employs TRBV12-1 and TRBJ2-7; the table's D call TRBD2 went unverified against the DNA. TRBV12-1 represents a pseudogene. CDR3 length: 11 amino acids. This chain's CDR3 is CAPGSSYEQYF. The CDR3 nucleotides read TGTGCCCCGGGGAGCTCCTACGAGCAGTACTTC.

This chain joins TRBV6-5 and TRBJ2-5; TRBD1 agrees at 10 bases. The CDR3 is 15 residues long. V was pared by 1 base and J by 5 bases, with 4 bases of the junction left unmatched. Germline V lookup: CDR1 MNHEY, CDR2 SVGAGI. The DNA of the CDR3 is TGTGCCAGCAGTTACTTGGGACAGGGGCGGGAGACCCAGTACTTC. Translation gives CASSYLGQGRETQYF.

The chain carries TRBV30 and TRBJ1-2, with TRBD1 identical over 10 bases. The length of the CDR3 is 13 residues. After removal of 3 bases from V and 6 bases from J, the junction contained 4 bases not matched to a gene. CDR1 and CDR2 (germline): GTSNPN, SVGIG (reference sequence). Here the CDR3 DNA reads TGTGCCTGGAGGGCCGGGACAGGGGATGGCTACACCTTC. Translated, it gives CAWRAGTGDGYTF.

The rearrangement links TRBV19 to TRBJ2-3; 11 positions agree with TRBD2. V lost 6 bases and J lost 1; bases outside the gene matches: 3. The CDR3 length is 15 residues. Germline V lookup: CDR1 LNHDA, CDR2 SQIVND (reference sequence). CDR3 region: CASSPLAGGTDTQYF. As DNA, the CDR3 is TGTGCCAGTAGCCCACTAGCGGGGGGCACAGATACGCAGTATTTT. The complete variable domain, with remaining parts taken from reference TRBV19 and TRBJ2-3, reads DGGITQSPKYLFRKEGQNVTLSCEQNLNHDAMYWYRQDPGQGLRLIYYSQIVNDFQKGDIAEGYSVSREKKESFPLTVTSAQKNPTAFYLCASSPLAGGTDTQYFGPGTRLTVL.

V gene TRBV6-1 combines with J gene TRBJ2-3; 7 bases align to TRBD1. The V segment lost 2 bases and the J segment 6 bases; nucleotides outside the gene matches: 5. CDR1 and CDR2 from the germline V gene are MNHNS and SASEGT. The CDR3 has 14 amino acids. CDR3 region: CASSETHRGDTQYF. CDR3 DNA: TGTGCCAGCAGTGAAACCCACAGGGGTGATACGCAGTATTTT.